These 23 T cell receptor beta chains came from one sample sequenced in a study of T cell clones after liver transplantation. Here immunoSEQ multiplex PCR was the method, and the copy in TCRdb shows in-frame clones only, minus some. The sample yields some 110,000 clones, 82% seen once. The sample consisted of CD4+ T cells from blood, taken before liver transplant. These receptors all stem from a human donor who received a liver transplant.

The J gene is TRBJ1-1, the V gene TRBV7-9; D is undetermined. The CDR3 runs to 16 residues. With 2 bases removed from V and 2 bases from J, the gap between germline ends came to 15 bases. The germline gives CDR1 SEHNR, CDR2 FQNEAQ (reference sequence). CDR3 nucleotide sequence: TGTGCCAGCAGCTTAATGAGGGCTGGAGGCAACACTGAAGCTTTCTTT. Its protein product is CASSLMRAGGNTEAFF.

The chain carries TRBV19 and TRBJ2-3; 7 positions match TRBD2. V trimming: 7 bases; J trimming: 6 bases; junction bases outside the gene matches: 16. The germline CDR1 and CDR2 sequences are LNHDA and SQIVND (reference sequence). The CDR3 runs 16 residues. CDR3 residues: CASNRGGGGPGDTQYF. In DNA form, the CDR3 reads TGTGCCAGTAATCGCGGTGGGGGAGGGCCCGGGGATACGCAGTATTTT.

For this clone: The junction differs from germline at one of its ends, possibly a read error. The CDR3 reads CATSGWGAVNTEAFF. The CDR3, as DNA: TGTGCCACCAGTGGGTGGGGGGCTGTGAACACTGAAGCTTTCTTT. V is TRBV10-3 and J is TRBJ1-1; D may be TRBD1 (6 bases). Germline loops: CDR1 ENHRY, CDR2 SYGVKD. The CDR3 has 15 amino acids.

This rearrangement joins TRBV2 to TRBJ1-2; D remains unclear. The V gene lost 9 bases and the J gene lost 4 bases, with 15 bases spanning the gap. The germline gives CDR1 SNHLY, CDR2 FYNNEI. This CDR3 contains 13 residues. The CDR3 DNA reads TGTGCCAGTCGGGTGTCCGCAGGCTATGGCTACACCTTC. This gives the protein CASRVSAGYGYTF.

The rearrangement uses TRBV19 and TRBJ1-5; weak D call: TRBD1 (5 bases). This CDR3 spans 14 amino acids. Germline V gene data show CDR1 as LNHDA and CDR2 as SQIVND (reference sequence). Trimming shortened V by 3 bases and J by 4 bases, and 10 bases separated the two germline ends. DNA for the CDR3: TGTGCCAGTAGTATTACGGGGGTGAATCAGCCCCAGCATTTT. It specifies CASSITGVNQPQHF.

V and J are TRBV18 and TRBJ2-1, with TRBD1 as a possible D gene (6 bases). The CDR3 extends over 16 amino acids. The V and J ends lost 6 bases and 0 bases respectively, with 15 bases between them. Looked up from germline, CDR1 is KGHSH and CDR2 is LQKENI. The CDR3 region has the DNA TGTGCCAGCTCGCCCCAGGGGCGAAGCTCCTACAATGAGCAGTTCTTC. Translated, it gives CASSPQGRSSYNEQFF.

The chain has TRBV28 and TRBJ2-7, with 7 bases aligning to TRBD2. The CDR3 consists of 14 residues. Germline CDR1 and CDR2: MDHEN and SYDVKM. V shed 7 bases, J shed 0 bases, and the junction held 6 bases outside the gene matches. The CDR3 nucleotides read TGTGCCAGCAACGCGGGAGCCCTCTCCTACGAGCAGTACTTC. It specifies CASNAGALSYEQYF.

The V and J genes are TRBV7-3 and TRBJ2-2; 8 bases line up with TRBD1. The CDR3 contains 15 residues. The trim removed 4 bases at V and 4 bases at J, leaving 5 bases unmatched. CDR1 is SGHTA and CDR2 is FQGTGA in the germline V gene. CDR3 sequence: CASSSLTGGTGELFF. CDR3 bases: TGTGCCAGCAGCTCCTTAACAGGGGGCACCGGGGAGCTGTTTTTT. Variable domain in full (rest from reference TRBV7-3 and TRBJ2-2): GAGVSQTPSNKVTEKGKYVELRCDPISGHTALYWYRQSLGQGPEFLIYFQGTGAADDSGLPNDRFFAVRPEGSVSTLKIQRTERGDSAVYLCASSSLTGGTGELFFGEGSRLTVL.

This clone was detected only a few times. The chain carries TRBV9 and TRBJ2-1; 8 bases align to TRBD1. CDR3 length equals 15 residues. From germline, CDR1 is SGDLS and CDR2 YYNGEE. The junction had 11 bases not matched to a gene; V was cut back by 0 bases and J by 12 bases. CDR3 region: CASSVAFDRGPLQFF. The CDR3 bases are TGTGCCAGCAGCGTAGCCTTTGACAGGGGTCCCCTGCAGTTCTTC.

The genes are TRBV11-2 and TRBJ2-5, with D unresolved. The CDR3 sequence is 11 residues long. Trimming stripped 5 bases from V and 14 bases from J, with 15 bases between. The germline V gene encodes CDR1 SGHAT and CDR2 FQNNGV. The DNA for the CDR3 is TGTGCCAGCAGCCTCACTAAGGCCCTCTACTTC. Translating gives CASSLTKALYF.

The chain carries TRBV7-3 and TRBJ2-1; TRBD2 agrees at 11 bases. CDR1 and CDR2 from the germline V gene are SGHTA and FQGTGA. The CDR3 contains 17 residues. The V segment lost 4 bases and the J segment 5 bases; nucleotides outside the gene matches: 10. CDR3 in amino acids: CASSYQPAGLADNEQFF. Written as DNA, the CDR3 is TGTGCCAGCAGCTACCAACCGGCGGGACTAGCGGACAATGAGCAGTTCTTC.

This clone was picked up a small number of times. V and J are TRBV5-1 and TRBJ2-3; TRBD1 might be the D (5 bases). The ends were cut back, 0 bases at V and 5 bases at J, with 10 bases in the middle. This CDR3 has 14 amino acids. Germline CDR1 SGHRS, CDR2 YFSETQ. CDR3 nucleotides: TGCGCCAGCAGCTTGGGGCAGGGTAGAGATACGCAGTATTTT. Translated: CASSLGQGRDTQYF.

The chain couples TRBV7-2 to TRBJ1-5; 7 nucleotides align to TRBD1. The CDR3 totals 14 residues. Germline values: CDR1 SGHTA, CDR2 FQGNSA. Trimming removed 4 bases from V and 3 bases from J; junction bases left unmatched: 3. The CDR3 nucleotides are TGTGCCAGCAGCTCCACAGGGGACAATCAGCCCCAGCATTTT. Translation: CASSSTGDNQPQHF.

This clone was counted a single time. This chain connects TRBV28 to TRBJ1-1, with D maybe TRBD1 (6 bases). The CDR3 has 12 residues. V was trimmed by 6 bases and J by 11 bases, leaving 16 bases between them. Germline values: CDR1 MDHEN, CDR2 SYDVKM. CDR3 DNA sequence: TGTGCCAGCAGCTCCGGGACAATAACGGCTTTCTTT. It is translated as CASSSGTITAFF.

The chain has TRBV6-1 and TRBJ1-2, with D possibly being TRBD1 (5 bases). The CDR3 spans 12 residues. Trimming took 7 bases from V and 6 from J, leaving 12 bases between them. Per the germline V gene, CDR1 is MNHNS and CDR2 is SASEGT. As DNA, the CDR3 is TGTGCCAGCACTCCAGGGTCCCATGGCTACACCTTC. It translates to CASTPGSHGYTF.

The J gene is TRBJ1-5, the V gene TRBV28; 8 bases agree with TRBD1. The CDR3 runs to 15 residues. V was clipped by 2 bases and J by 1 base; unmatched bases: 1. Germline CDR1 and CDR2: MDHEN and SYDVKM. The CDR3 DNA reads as TGTGCCAGCAGTTTACAGGGGGCCAGCAATCAGCCCCAGCATTTT. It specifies CASSLQGASNQPQHF.

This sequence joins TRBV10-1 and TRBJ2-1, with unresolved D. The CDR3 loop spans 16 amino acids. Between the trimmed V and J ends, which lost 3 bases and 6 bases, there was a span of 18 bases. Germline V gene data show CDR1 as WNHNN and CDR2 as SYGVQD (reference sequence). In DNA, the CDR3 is TGCGCCAGCAGTGACCAACGGACGGATGCCTTCAATGAGCAGTTCTTC. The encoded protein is CASSDQRTDAFNEQFF.

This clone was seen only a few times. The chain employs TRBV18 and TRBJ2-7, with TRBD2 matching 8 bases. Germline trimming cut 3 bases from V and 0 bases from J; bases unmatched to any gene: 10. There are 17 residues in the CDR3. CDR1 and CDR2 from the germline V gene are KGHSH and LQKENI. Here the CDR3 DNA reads TGTGCCAGCTCACCCGCGGCGGGGGGCGGGAGCTCCTACGAGCAGTACTTC. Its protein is CASSPAAGGGSSYEQYF.

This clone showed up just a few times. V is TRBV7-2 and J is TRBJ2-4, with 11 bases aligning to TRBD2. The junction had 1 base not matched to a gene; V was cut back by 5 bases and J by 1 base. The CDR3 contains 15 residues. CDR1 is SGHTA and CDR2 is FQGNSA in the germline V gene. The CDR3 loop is CASSPSGGAKNIQYF. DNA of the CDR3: TGTGCCAGCAGCCCTAGCGGGGGGGCCAAAAACATTCAGTACTTC.

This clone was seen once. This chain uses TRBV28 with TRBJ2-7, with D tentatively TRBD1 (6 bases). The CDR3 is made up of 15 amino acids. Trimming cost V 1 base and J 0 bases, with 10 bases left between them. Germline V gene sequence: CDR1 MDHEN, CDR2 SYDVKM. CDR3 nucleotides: TGTGCCAGCAGTTTATCTAGAGGGGGCTCCTACGAGCAGTACTTC. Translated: CASSLSRGGSYEQYF.

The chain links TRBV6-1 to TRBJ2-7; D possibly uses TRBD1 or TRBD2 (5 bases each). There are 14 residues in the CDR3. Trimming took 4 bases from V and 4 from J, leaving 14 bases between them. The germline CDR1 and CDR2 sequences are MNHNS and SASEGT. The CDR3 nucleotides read TGTGCCAGCAGTGCTGTCAGGGACCTTTACGAGCAGTACTTC. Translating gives CASSAVRDLYEQYF.

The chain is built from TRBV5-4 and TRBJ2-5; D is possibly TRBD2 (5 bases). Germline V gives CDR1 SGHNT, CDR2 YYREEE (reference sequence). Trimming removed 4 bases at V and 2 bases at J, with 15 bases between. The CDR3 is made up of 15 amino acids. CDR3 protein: CASSQARTGQETQYF. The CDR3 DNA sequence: TGTGCCAGCAGCCAAGCCCGGACTGGACAAGAGACCCAGTACTTC.

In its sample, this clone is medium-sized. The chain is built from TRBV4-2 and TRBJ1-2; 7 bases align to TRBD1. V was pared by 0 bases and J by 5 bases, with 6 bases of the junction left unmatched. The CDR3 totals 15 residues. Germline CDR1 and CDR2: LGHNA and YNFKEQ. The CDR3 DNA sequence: TGTGCCAGCAGCCAAGATTTTGGACAGGTTTATGGCTACACCTTC. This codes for CASSQDFGQVYGYTF.